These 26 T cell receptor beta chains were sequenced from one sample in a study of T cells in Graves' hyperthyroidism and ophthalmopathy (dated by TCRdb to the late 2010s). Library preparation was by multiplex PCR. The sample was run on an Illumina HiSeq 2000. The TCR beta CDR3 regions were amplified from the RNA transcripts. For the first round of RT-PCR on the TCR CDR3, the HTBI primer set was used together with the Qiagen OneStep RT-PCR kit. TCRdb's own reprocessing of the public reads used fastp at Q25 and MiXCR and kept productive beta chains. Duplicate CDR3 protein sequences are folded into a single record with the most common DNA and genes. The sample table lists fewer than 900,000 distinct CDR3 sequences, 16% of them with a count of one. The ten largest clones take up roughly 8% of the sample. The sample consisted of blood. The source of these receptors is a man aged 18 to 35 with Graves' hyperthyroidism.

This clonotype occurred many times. CDR3 residues: CASSPRGSRSDEQFF. The CDR3 DNA follows: TGTGCCAGCAGTCCCAGGGGGAGTCGGAGCGATGAGCAGTTCTTC. The V call is TRBV12-3 or TRBV12-4, the J call TRBJ2-1; 7 bases align to TRBD1. The V gene end was trimmed by 5 bases and the J gene end by 8 bases; junction bases not matched to a gene: 12. The CDR3 length is 15 residues.

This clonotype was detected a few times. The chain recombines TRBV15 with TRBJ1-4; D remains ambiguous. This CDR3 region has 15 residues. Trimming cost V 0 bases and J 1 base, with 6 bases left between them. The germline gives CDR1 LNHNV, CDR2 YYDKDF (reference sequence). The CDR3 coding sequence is TGTGCCACCAGCAGAGATTGGGTAACTAATGAAAAACTGTTTTTT. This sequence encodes CATSRDWVTNEKLFF.

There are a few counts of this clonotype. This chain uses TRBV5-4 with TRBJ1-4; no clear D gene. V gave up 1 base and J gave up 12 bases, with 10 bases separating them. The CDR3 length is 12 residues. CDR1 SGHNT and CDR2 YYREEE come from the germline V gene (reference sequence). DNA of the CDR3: TGTGCCAGCAGCTTGCTAGGAGGGCAACTGTTTTTT. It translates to CASSLLGGQLFF.

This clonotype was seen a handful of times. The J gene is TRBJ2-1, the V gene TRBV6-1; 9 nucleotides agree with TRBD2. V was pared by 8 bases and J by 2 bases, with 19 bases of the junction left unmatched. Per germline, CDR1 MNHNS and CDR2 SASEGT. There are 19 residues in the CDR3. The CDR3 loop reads CASPKGGAGGHGAYNEQFF. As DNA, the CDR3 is TGTGCCAGCCCAAAGGGGGGAGCGGGAGGCCACGGCGCCTACAATGAGCAGTTCTTC.

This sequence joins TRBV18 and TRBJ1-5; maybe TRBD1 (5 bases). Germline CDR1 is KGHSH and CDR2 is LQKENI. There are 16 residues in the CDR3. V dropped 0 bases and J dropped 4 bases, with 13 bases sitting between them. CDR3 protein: CASSPPGRGENQPQHF. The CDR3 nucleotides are TGTGCCAGCTCACCACCCGGACGGGGCGAAAATCAGCCCCAGCATTTT.

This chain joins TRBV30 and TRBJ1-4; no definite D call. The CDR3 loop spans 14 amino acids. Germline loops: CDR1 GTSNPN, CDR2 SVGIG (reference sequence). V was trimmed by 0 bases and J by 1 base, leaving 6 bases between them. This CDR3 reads CAWSVMGTNEKLFF. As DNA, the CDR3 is TGTGCCTGGAGTGTAATGGGAACTAATGAAAAACTGTTTTTT.

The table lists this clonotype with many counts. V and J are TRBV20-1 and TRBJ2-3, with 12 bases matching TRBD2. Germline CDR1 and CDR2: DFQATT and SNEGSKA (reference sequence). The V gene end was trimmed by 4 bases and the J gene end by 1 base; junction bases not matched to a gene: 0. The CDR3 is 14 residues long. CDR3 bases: TGCAGTGCTACTAGCGGGAGGGGCACAGATACGCAGTATTTT. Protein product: CSATSGRGTDTQYF.

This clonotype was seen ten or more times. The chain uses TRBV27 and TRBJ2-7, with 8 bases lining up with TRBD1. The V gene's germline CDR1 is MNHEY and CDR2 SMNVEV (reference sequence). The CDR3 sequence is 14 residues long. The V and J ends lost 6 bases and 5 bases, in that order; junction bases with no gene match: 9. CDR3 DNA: TGTGCCAGCAGCAGGACAGGGTACGGCGACGAGCAGTACTTC. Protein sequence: CASSRTGYGDEQYF.

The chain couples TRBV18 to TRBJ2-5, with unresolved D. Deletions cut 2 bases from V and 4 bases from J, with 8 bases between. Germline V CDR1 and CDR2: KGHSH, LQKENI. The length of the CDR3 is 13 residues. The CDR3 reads CASSPSQTETQYF. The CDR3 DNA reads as TGTGCCAGCTCACCATCCCAAACAGAGACCCAGTACTTC.

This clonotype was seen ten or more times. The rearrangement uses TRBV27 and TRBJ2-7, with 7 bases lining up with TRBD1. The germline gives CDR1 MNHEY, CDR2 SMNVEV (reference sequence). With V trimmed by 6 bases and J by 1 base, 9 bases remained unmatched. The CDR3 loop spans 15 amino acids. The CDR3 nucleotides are TGTGCCAGCAGACTACAGGGGAAGACTTCCTACGAGCAGTACTTC. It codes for CASRLQGKTSYEQYF.

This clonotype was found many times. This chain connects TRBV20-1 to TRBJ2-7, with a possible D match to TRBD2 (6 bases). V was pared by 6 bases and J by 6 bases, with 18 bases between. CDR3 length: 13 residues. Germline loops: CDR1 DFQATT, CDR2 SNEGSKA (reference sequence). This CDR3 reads CSAGGRDGGEQYF. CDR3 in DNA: TGCAGTGCAGGAGGACGGGACGGGGGCGAGCAGTACTTC.

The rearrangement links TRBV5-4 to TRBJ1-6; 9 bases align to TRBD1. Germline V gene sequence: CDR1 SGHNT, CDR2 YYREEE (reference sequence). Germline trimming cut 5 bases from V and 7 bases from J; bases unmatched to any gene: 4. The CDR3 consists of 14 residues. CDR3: CASSWDRDNSPLHF. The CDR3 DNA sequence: TGTGCCAGCAGTTGGGACAGGGACAATTCACCCCTCCACTTT. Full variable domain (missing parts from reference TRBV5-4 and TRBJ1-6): ETGVTQSPTHLIKTRGQQVTLRCSSQSGHNTVSWYQQALGQGPQFIFQYYREEENGRGNFPPRFSGLQFPNYSSELNVNALELDDSALYLCASSWDRDNSPLHFGNGTRLTVT.

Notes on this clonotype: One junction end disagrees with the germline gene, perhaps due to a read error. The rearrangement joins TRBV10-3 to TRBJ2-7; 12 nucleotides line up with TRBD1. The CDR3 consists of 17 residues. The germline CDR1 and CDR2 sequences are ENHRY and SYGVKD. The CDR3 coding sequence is TGTGCCACCAGTGCGGTGGATACCGGGACAGGGGGCAACGAGCAGTACTTC. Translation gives CATSAVDTGTGGNEQYF.

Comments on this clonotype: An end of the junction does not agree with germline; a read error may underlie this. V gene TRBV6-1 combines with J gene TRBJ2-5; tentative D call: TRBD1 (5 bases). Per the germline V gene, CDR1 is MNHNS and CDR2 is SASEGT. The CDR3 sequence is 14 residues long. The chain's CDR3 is CASRRRVWQEAQYF. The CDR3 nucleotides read TGTGCCAGCAGGCGCAGGGTTTGGCAAGAGGCCCAGTACTTC.

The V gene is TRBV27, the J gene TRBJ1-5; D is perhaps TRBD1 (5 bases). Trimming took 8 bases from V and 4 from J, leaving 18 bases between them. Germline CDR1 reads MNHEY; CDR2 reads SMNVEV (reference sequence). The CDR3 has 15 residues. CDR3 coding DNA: TGTGCCAGCGGCCAGTATGGGGGTGGTAATCAGCCCCAGCATTTT. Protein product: CASGQYGGGNQPQHF.

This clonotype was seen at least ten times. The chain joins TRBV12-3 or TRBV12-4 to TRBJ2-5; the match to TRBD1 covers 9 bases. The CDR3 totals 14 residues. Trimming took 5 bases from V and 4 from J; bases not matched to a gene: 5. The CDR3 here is CASSTGQGGETQYF. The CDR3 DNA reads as TGTGCCAGCAGTACGGGACAGGGAGGAGAGACCCAGTACTTC.

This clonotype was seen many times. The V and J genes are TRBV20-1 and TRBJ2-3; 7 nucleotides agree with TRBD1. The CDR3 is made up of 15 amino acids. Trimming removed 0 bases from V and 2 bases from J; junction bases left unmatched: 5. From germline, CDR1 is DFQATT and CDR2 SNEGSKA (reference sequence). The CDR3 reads CSARDRGQITDTQYF. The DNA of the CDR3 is TGCAGTGCTAGAGATAGGGGACAGATCACAGATACGCAGTATTTT.

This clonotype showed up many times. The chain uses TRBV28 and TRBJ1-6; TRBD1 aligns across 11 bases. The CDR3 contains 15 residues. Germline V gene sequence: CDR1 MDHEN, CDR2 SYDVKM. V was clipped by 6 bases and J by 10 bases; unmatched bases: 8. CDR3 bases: TGTGCCAGCAGGCTCGGACAGGGGGCTGTCTCACCCCTCCACTTT. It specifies CASRLGQGAVSPLHF.

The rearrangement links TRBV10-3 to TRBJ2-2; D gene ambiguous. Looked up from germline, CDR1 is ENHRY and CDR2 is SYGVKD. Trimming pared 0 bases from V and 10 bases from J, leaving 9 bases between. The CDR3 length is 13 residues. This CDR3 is CAISESTLEELFF. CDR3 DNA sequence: TGTGCCATCAGTGAGTCGACTCTGGAGGAGCTGTTTTTT.

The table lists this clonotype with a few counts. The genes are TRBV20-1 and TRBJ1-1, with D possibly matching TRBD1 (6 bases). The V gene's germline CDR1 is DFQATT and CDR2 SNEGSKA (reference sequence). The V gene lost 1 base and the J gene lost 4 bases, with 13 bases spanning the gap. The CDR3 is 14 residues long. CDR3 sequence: CSARVGAATTEAFF. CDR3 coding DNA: TGCAGTGCTAGAGTGGGGGCGGCTACCACTGAAGCTTTCTTT.

CDR3 loop: CASSRVLGKNTEAFF. Here the CDR3 DNA reads TGTGCCAGCAGCCGAGTTCTGGGCAAGAACACTGAAGCTTTCTTT. The chain is built from TRBV3-1 and TRBJ1-1; D is ambiguous. V lost 4 bases and J lost 1, with 13 bases in between. The CDR3 consists of 15 residues. CDR1 LGHDT and CDR2 YNNKEL come from the germline V gene (reference sequence).

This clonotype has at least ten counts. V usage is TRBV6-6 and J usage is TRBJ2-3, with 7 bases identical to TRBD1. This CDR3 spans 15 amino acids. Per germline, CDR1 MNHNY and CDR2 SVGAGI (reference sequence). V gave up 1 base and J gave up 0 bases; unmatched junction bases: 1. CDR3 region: CASSYWGQSTDTQYF. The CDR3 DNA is TGTGCCAGCAGTTACTGGGGACAGAGCACAGATACGCAGTATTTT.

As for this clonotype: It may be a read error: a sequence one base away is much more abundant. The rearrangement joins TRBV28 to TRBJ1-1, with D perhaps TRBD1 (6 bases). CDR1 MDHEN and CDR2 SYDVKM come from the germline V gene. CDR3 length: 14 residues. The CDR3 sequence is CASNLLAGDTEAFF. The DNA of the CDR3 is TGTGCCAGCAATTTATTGGCAGGGGACACTGAAGCTTTCTTT.

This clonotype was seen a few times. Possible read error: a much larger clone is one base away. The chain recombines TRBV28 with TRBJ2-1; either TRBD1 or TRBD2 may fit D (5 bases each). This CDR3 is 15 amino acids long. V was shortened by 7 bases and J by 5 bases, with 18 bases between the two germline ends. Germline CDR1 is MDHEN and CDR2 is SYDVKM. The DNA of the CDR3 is TGTGCCAGCATAAGCCTTCCTGGGGGTAACAATGAGCAGTTCTTC. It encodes CASISLPGGNNEQFF.

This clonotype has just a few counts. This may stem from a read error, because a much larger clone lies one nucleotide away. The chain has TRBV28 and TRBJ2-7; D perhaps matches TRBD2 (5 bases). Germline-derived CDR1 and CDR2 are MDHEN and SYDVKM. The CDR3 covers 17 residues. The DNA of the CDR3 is TGTGCCTGCAGCCCAATGGAGGCTGAGCGACCGACCTACGAGCAGTACTTC. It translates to CACSPMEAERPTYEQYF.

Here the CDR3 DNA reads TGCAGTGCTAGGTGGGACAGATATAACTATGGCTACACCTTC. Translation: CSARWDRYNYGYTF. The chain combines TRBV20-1 with TRBJ1-2, with 7 bases matching TRBD1. With V trimmed by 3 bases and J by 1 base, 5 bases remained unmatched. The CDR3 spans 14 residues. The germline gives CDR1 DFQATT, CDR2 SNEGSKA (reference sequence).